This T cell receptor (beta chain) was identified during a study of Graves' ophthalmopathy and Graves' hyperthyroidism. This clonotype was observed a handful of times. CDR3 length: 14 amino acids. Germline CDR1 and CDR2: SGHRS and YFSETQ. Trimming took 4 bases from V and 1 from J, leaving 11 bases between them. For repertoire sequencing, the TCR beta CDR3 regions were amplified from RNA transcripts. Scientists carried out first-round RT-PCR using HTBI primers and then a second-round multiplex PCR. TCRdb independently ran MiXCR on the multiplex PCR reads; one entry per CDR3 protein. The sample shows some 520,000 distinct CDR3 sequences, about an eighth of them seen only once.

V and J are TRBV5-1 and TRBJ1-2; no clear D gene. The sequence was obtained from a woman aged 30 to 39 with Graves' ophthalmopathy. What was sequenced was blood. CDR3 bases: TGCGCCAGCAGCCCCCGGGAGGTTAACTATGGCTACACCTTC. It encodes CASSPREVNYGYTF.